This T cell receptor (beta chain) was found in a study of blood T cell repertoires in COVID-19. Background on the study: Samples representing acute and convalescent COVID-19 were sourced from the United States, Italy and Spain.

Method: immunoSEQ multiplex PCR; TCRdb's copy keeps in-frame clones and lacks some. The sample yields approximately 200,000 clones, about 86% seen once. The CDR3 covers 14 residues. V was cut by 6 bases and J by 2 bases, with 14 bases left in between. CDR1 KGHSH and CDR2 LQKENI come from the germline V gene. V and J are TRBV18 and TRBJ2-7; a weak D match, TRBD1 (6 bases). The TCR was taken from a man aged 55 to 70 who had recovered from COVID-19. The sample taken for sequencing was peripheral blood. CDR3 nucleotides: TGTGCCAGCTCGCCCCGGACAGAGACCTACGAGCAGTACTTC. Protein product: CASSPRTETYEQYF.